This T cell receptor beta chain was recorded in a study of cytomegalovirus exposure and HLA in healthy donors. Turning to this clone: Its matching antigen is unknown.

The study, taken as a whole, reports: In vitro testing confirmed three CMV-associated chains as specific for CMV antigens. Cytomegalovirus status, reportedly, was diagnosed with high specificity and sensitivity by the classifier. Among TCR beta chains, those listed as cytomegalovirus-associated numbered approximately 150.

Profiling relied on immunoSEQ multiplex PCR, and the TCRdb table lists in-frame clones only, not all of them. This sample yields 140,000 or so clones, of which about 91% are seen a single time; roughly 4.5% belongs to the top ten. Germline-derived CDR1 and CDR2 are SGHDT and YYEEEE. The CDR3 spans 16 residues. V was cut by 2 bases and J by 4 bases, with 13 bases left in between. The sequencing input was PBMCs. This rearrangement joins TRBV5-6 to TRBJ1-6, with D possibly TRBD1 on 6 matching bases. The sequence derives from a man younger than 30 in good health and CMV-seropositive. The CDR3 loop is CASSFKGRGYNSPLHF. The CDR3 DNA reads TGTGCCAGCAGCTTCAAGGGGAGGGGGTATAATTCACCCCTCCACTTT.